The 26 T cell receptor beta chains listed next were all sequenced from one sample in a study of response to subunit inactivated influenza vaccine. TCRdb re-derived calls from the RT-PCR reads in MiXCR, one entry per CDR3 protein. The data hold 500,000 to 650,000 distinct CDR3 sequences, with around 8% observed a single time. The sample in question was PBMCs from blood, obtained less than 30 months after vaccination. These receptors all come from a man between 45 and 75 years old who received an inactivated influenza vaccine.

The V call is TRBV11-2, the J call TRBJ1-5, with TRBD1 as a possible D gene (5 bases). Between the trimmed V and J ends, which lost 5 bases and 5 bases, there was a span of 10 bases. The CDR3 length is 13 residues. The germline V gene encodes CDR1 SGHAT and CDR2 FQNNGV. The CDR3 protein is CASSQDSDQPQHF. The CDR3 bases are TGTGCCAGCAGCCAAGACAGTGATCAGCCCCAGCATTTT.

This chain links TRBV28 with TRBJ1-1; D remains unclear. This CDR3 contains 14 residues. With 3 bases removed from V and 0 bases from J, the gap between germline ends came to 8 bases. Per the germline V gene, CDR1 is MDHEN and CDR2 is SYDVKM. The CDR3 region has the DNA TGTGCCAGCAGTTTCCTCGTGGTGAACACTGAAGCTTTCTTT. Protein sequence: CASSFLVVNTEAFF. Full variable domain (missing parts from reference TRBV28 and TRBJ1-1): DVKVTQSSRYLVKRTGEKVFLECVQDMDHENMFWYRQDPGLGLRLIYFSYDVKMKEKGDIPEGYSVSREKKERFSLILESASTNQTSMYLCASSFLVVNTEAFFGQGTRLTVV.

This clonotype appeared a few times. The CDR3, as DNA: TGTGCCAGCAGCTTAGGCCGACTAGCTCCCCGGGCCTACGAGCAGTACTTC. Its translation: CASSLGRLAPRAYEQYF. The chain is built from TRBV11-2 and TRBJ2-7; TRBD2 aligns across 7 bases. Germline V gene lookup returns CDR1 SGHAT and CDR2 FQNNGV. The trim removed 1 base at V and 2 bases at J, leaving 11 bases unmatched. This CDR3 region has 17 residues. Filled out from reference TRBV11-2 and TRBJ2-7, the complete variable domain reads EAGVAQSPRYKIIEKRQSVAFWCNPISGHATLYWYQQILGQGPKLLIQFQNNGVVDDSQLPKDRFSAERLKGVDSTLKIQPAKLEDSAVYLCASSLGRLAPRAYEQYFGPGTRLTVT.

This clonotype was picked up many times. The gene calls are TRBV28 and TRBJ1-4; no clear D. V lost 4 bases and J lost 3, with 15 bases in between. This CDR3 comprises 16 residues. Germline CDR1 reads MDHEN; CDR2 reads SYDVKM. CDR3: CASSSTAAGSNEKLFF. The CDR3 DNA sequence: TGTGCCAGCAGTTCGACCGCCGCGGGATCTAATGAAAAACTGTTTTTT.

In its sample, this clonotype was seen a few times. An end of the junction does not agree with germline; a read error may underlie this. The chain uses TRBV5-1 and TRBJ2-7; D is tentatively TRBD1 or TRBD2 (5 bases each). Germline CDR1 reads SGHRS; CDR2 reads YFSETQ. This CDR3 spans 15 amino acids. CDR3 DNA sequence: TGCGCCAGCACAACCCTCCCGGGGACCTCCCACGAGCAGTACTTC. Translating gives CASTTLPGTSHEQYF.

This chain uses TRBV7-2 with TRBJ2-3; 8 nucleotides agree with TRBD2. Germline V gene sequence: CDR1 SGHTA, CDR2 FQGNSA. The CDR3 contains 16 residues. The V gene end was trimmed by 6 bases and the J gene end by 0 bases; junction bases not matched to a gene: 8. This chain's CDR3 is CASSRGGYQSTDTQYF. CDR3 DNA: TGTGCCAGCAGTCGGGGGGGCTACCAGAGCACAGATACGCAGTATTTT.

In this sample, this clonotype turned up many times. The chain has TRBV12-3 or TRBV12-4 and TRBJ2-2; D is unclear. This CDR3 spans 16 amino acids. The V and J ends lost 6 bases and 0 bases respectively, with 14 bases between them. Here the CDR3 reads CASSKQLVSNTGELFF. In DNA, the CDR3 is TGTGCCAGCAGCAAACAGTTGGTCTCGAACACCGGGGAGCTGTTTTTT.

The chain links TRBV5-1 to TRBJ2-7, with 10 bases aligning to TRBD1. The CDR3 runs 15 residues. CDR1 and CDR2 (germline): SGHRS, YFSETQ. V shed 4 bases and J 3 bases; nucleotides not matched to a gene: 7. This CDR3 is CASSTGTGANYEQYF. CDR3 DNA: TGCGCCAGCAGCACCGGGACAGGGGCGAACTACGAGCAGTACTTC.

The chain carries TRBV20-1 and TRBJ1-5; D not certain. There are 14 residues in the CDR3. Looked up from germline, CDR1 is DFQATT and CDR2 is SNEGSKA (reference sequence). Trimming removed 4 bases at V and 3 bases at J, with 13 bases between. CDR3 protein: CSAKTESYNQPQHF. CDR3 coding DNA: TGCAGTGCTAAAACAGAGTCTTACAATCAGCCCCAGCATTTT.

This chain uses TRBV20-1 with TRBJ2-7, with 10 positions matching TRBD2. There are 14 residues in the CDR3. Germline CDR1 reads DFQATT; CDR2 reads SNEGSKA (reference sequence). Unmatched junction bases numbered 6, after V lost 3 bases and J lost 4 bases. The CDR3 loop is CSARQGSGRYEQYF. The DNA for the CDR3 is TGCAGTGCTAGGCAGGGTAGCGGGAGGTACGAGCAGTACTTC.

This clonotype was counted many times. The rearrangement uses TRBV5-1 and TRBJ2-2; possibly TRBD1 or TRBD2 for D (5 bases each). The V end lost 5 bases, the J end lost 2 bases, and 13 bases lay between the germline ends. The CDR3 length is 15 residues. Germline V gives CDR1 SGHRS, CDR2 YFSETQ. The CDR3 protein is CASRPGGTNTGELFF. The DNA for the CDR3 is TGCGCCAGCAGACCTGGGGGTACCAACACCGGGGAGCTGTTTTTT.

There are a few counts of this clonotype. The chain employs TRBV27 and TRBJ1-2, with D possibly being TRBD1 (6 bases). V was trimmed by 4 bases and J by 7 bases, leaving 16 bases between them. Looked up from germline, CDR1 is MNHEY and CDR2 is SMNVEV (reference sequence). The CDR3 length is 14 residues. This chain's CDR3 is CASSWGGSGFGYTF. The CDR3 DNA reads as TGTGCCAGCAGTTGGGGGGGCTCCGGATTTGGCTACACCTTC.

V and J are TRBV19 and TRBJ2-1; TRBD2 aligns across 7 bases. The CDR3 loop spans 15 amino acids. After removal of 3 bases from V and 5 bases from J, the junction contained 7 bases not matched to a gene. Germline loops: CDR1 LNHDA, CDR2 SQIVND (reference sequence). DNA of the CDR3: TGTGCCAGTAGTATTTTTGGGGGAGGGGACAATGAGCAGTTCTTC. Amino acids: CASSIFGGGDNEQFF.

Worth noting for this clonotype: One end of the junction is discordant with germline, which a read error may explain. The J gene is TRBJ1-2, the V gene TRBV5-6; TRBD1 might be the D (6 bases). The CDR3 consists of 14 residues. Germline CDR1 is SGHDT and CDR2 is YYEEEE. The CDR3 bases are TGTGCCCGCAGCTTGGTCGGACAGCCCTATGGCTACACCTTC. It codes for CARSLVGQPYGYTF.

As for this clonotype: A single base separates this from a much larger clone, so it may be a read error. V and J are TRBV27 and TRBJ2-3; D remains unclear. The V end lost 6 bases, the J end lost 1 base, and 11 bases lay between the germline ends. CDR3 length: 14 amino acids. CDR1 is MNHEY and CDR2 is SMNVEV in the germline V gene (reference sequence). In DNA form, the CDR3 reads TGTGCCAGCAGCCAAAAAGTAGGCACAGATACGCAGTATTTT. This encodes CASSQKVGTDTQYF.

This rearrangement joins TRBV20-1 to TRBJ1-2; D may be TRBD1 (6 bases). In germline, CDR1 is DFQATT, CDR2 SNEGSKA (reference sequence). V was shortened by 1 base and J by 4 bases, with 16 bases between the two germline ends. The CDR3 length is 15 residues. This CDR3 is CSARATGNGLYGYTF. CDR3 in DNA: TGCAGTGCTAGAGCGACAGGAAATGGCCTCTATGGCTACACCTTC.

J is TRBJ2-3 and V is TRBV20-1, with TRBD2 identical over 7 bases. Germline CDR1 reads DFQATT; CDR2 reads SNEGSKA (reference sequence). The length of the CDR3 is 14 residues. With 3 bases clipped from V and 7 bases from J, the junction kept 10 bases outside the gene matches. The CDR3 DNA follows: TGCAGTGCTAGTATTGCGGGAGCCCGCCATACGCAGTATTTT. Translating gives CSASIAGARHTQYF.

The chain carries TRBV28 and TRBJ2-1, with 14 positions matching TRBD2. Germline V gene data show CDR1 as MDHEN and CDR2 as SYDVKM. There are 19 residues in the CDR3. V was pared by 6 bases and J by 5 bases, with 15 bases of the junction left unmatched. The CDR3 DNA reads as TGTGCCAGCAGAGGGACAGGGACTAGCGGGAGTAGAAAGGACAATGAGCAGTTCTTC. Translating gives CASRGTGTSGSRKDNEQFF.

The chain has TRBV20-1 and TRBJ2-7; 8 bases are a match to TRBD2. Germline CDR1 reads DFQATT; CDR2 reads SNEGSKA (reference sequence). J gave up 2 bases and V 7 bases, and 22 bases lay outside the gene matches. The CDR3 has 18 residues. The CDR3 DNA is TGCAGTGGCCAGGCCCCGGGCCTGGCGGGAGGCAGCCCCTACGAGCAGTACTTC. This sequence encodes CSGQAPGLAGGSPYEQYF.

This clonotype was seen a handful of times. The chain uses TRBV20-1 and TRBJ1-2, with 10 bases lining up with TRBD1. CDR3 length: 14 residues. Germline V gene sequence: CDR1 DFQATT, CDR2 SNEGSKA (reference sequence). Germline trimming cut 4 bases from V and 7 bases from J; bases unmatched to any gene: 9. In DNA form, the CDR3 reads TGCAGTGCTACTAACCGGGACAGGGGTTCTGGCTACACCTTC. Amino acids: CSATNRDRGSGYTF.

This clonotype showed up just a few times. The chain joins TRBV7-9 to TRBJ2-1, with D tentatively TRBD2 (5 bases). The CDR3 runs to 16 residues. Deletions cut 5 bases from V and 0 bases from J, with 14 bases between. Per germline, CDR1 SEHNR and CDR2 FQNEAQ (reference sequence). The CDR3 loop is CASSPLSGSSYNEQFF. The CDR3 nucleotides are TGTGCCAGCAGCCCCCTGTCGGGGTCCTCCTACAATGAGCAGTTCTTC.

The rearrangement joins TRBV7-2 to TRBJ2-2, with D tentatively TRBD1 (6 bases). Trimming took 1 base from V and 3 from J, leaving 12 bases between them. Germline V lookup: CDR1 SGHTA, CDR2 FQGNSA. This CDR3 has 16 residues. The CDR3 is CASSLVAGAHTGELFF. Written as DNA, the CDR3 is TGTGCCAGCAGCTTAGTGGCAGGGGCTCACACCGGGGAGCTGTTTTTT.

This clonotype was picked up a small number of times. The gene calls are TRBV7-2 and TRBJ2-5, with D uncertain. The CDR3 contains 14 residues. Trimming left V 5 bases short and J 3 bases short, with 13 bases between. The germline gives CDR1 SGHTA, CDR2 FQGNSA. DNA of the CDR3: TGTGCCAGCAGCCCCCCCCTATTAAAAGAGACCCAGTACTTC. The encoded protein is CASSPPLLKETQYF.

This clonotype was seen ten or more times. The V gene is TRBV5-1, the J gene TRBJ2-3, with D tentatively TRBD2 (6 bases). V lost 0 bases to trimming and J lost 5 bases, with 10 bases between them. This CDR3 contains 14 residues. Germline CDR1 is SGHRS and CDR2 is YFSETQ. Written as DNA, the CDR3 is TGCGCCAGCAGCTTGGGAAGGGGAGGAGATACGCAGTATTTT. It yields the protein CASSLGRGGDTQYF.

CDR3 bases: TGTGCCAGCAGTGAAGTCCTCAGGGGGCCTGATACGCAGTATTTT. Protein product: CASSEVLRGPDTQYF. This rearrangement joins TRBV6-1 to TRBJ2-3; 8 bases match TRBD1. In germline, CDR1 is MNHNS, CDR2 SASEGT. The CDR3 runs 15 residues. Losses at the gene ends were 1 base for V and 6 bases for J; bases not matched to a gene: 6.

Many counts were recorded for this clonotype. The chain joins TRBV20-1 to TRBJ2-7, with D perhaps TRBD2 (5 bases). The CDR3 is made up of 13 amino acids. Trimming cost V 4 bases and J 6 bases, with 16 bases left between them. The V gene's germline CDR1 is DFQATT and CDR2 SNEGSKA (reference sequence). The CDR3 spells CSAIRSRAPEQYF. The CDR3 DNA is TGCAGTGCTATCCGTTCGCGGGCTCCCGAGCAGTACTTC.